The sequence of this T cell receptor (beta chain) was determined in a study of cytomegalovirus exposure and HLA in healthy donors. About the research overall: Researchers found that just over 80% of around 400 genotyped donors fell within the Caucasian-associated ancestry cluster. Study results and caveats: The majority of TCR sequences were rare, yet some public TCRs appeared in many donors. A list of roughly 180 TCR beta chains associated with cytomegalovirus was given.

This clone was seen only once. Antigen unknown. The PCR made use of 60 Vbeta and 13 Jbeta primers. Method: immunoSEQ multiplex PCR; TCRdb's copy keeps in-frame clones and lacks some. The top ten hold approximately 6.3% of the sample, which has approximately 93,000 clones, approximately 60% seen once. The receptor was isolated from a boy younger than 18 in good health and CMV-seropositive. Sequenced material: PBMCs.

This CDR3 reads CASRWGRETGELFF. The CDR3, as DNA: TGTGCCAGCAGATGGGGGCGAGAAACCGGGGAGCTGTTTTTT. The genes are TRBV6-1 and TRBJ2-2; D is perhaps TRBD1 (6 bases). Between the trimmed V and J ends, which lost 6 bases and 5 bases, there was a span of 13 bases. The CDR3 is made up of 14 amino acids. CDR1 is MNHNS, CDR2 SASEGT, per germline.